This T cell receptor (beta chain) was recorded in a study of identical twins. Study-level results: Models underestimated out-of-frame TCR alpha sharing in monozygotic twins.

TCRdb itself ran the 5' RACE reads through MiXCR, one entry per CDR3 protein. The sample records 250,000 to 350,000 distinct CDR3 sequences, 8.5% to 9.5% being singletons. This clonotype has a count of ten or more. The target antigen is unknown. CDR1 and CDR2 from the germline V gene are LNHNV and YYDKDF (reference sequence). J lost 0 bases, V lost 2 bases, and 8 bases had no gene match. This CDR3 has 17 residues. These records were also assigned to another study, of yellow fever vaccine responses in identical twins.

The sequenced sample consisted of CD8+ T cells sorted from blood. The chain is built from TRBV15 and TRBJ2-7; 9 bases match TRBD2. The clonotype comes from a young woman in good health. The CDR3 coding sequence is TGTGCCACCAGCAGATCCCGGCCTAGCGGGATCTCCTACGAGCAGTACTTC. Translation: CATSRSRPSGISYEQYF.